This T cell receptor (beta chain) originates from a study of cytomegalovirus exposure and HLA in healthy donors. Overall study: T cells numbering about 180 million yielded some 100 million unique TCR beta sequences in an earlier analysis.

A word on this clone: Its target is unknown.

Primers for the PCR totalled 60 Vbeta and 13 Jbeta. In the study's own analysis: It was a later analysis that counted roughly 80 million unique TCR beta chains, of which some 10 million were shared. The table came from immunoSEQ multiplex PCR; TCRdb's copy has only in-frame clones and leaves some out. Clonal size and the V and J genes are those of that table, whereas D and trimming came from the DNA. The repertoire consists of some 100,000 clones, with 74% occurring once and the leading ten covering more than 9%. Unmatched junction bases numbered 8, after V lost 8 bases and J lost 8 bases. Germline assignment: CDR1 SEHNR and CDR2 FQNEAQ (reference sequence). The CDR3 has 13 residues. Points from the study as a whole: Because they were indistinguishable, some V segments, including TRBV6-2 and TRBV6-3, were excluded.

The source is a woman in her forties or fifties in good health and CMV-seropositive. V is TRBV7-9 and J is TRBJ2-3; 9 bases line up with TRBD2. The sequenced sample consisted of PBMCs. CDR3 residues: CASGGGGPGTQYF. In DNA form, the CDR3 reads TGTGCCAGCGGCGGGGGGGGCCCAGGTACGCAGTATTTT. Full variable domain (rest looked up from reference TRBV7-9 and TRBJ2-3): DTGVSQNPRHKITKRGQNVTFRCDPISEHNRLYWYRQTLGQGPEFLTYFQNEAQLEKSRLLSDRFSAERPKGSFSTLEIQRTEQGDSAMYLCASGGGGPGTQYFGPGTRLTVL.